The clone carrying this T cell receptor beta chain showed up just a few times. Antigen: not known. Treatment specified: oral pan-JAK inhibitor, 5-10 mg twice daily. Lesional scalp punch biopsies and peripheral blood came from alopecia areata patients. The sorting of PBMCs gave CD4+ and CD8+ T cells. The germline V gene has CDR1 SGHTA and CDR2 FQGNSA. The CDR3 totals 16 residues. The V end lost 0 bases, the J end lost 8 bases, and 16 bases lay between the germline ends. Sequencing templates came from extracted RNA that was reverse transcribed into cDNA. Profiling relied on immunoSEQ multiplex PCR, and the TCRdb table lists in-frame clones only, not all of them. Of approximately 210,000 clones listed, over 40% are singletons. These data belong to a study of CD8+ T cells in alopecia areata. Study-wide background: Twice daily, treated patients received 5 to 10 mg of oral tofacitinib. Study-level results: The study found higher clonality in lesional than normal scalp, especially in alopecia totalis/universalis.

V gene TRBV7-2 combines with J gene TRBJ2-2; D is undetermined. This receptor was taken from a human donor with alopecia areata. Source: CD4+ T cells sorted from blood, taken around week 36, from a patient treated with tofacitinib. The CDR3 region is CASSLALGQTVGELFF. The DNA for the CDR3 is TGTGCCAGCAGCTTAGCCCTGGGCCAAACTGTAGGGGAGCTGTTTTTT.